A single sample is the source of the 31 T cell receptor beta chains below, sequenced in a study of technical replicates of blood from a handful of donors. Here immunoSEQ multiplex PCR was the method, and the copy in TCRdb shows in-frame clones only, minus some. This sample carries tens of thousands of clones, 85% to 95% of them seen once, and the ten largest clones take over 0.2%. What was sequenced was T cells isolated from PBMCs. All receptors come from a human donor in good health.

The V call is TRBV5-4, the J call TRBJ1-4; D might be TRBD1 (6 bases). The CDR3 extends over 13 amino acids. Germline V gene sequence: CDR1 SGHNT, CDR2 YYREEE (reference sequence). Deletions cut 2 bases from V and 11 bases from J, with 13 bases between. CDR3: CASSFEGGGKLFF. CDR3 nucleotides: TGTGCCAGCAGCTTTGAAGGGGGGGGGAAACTGTTTTTT.

The V gene is TRBV9, the J gene TRBJ1-1, with 9 bases identical to TRBD1. Germline CDR1 and CDR2: SGDLS and YYNGEE. The CDR3 sequence is 18 residues long. V shed 2 bases and J 5 bases; nucleotides not matched to a gene: 16. Here the CDR3 reads CASSVESGQGSLRTEAFF. The CDR3 coding sequence is TGTGCCAGCAGCGTCGAATCGGGACAGGGAAGTTTGCGAACTGAAGCTTTCTTT. The whole variable domain, remainder taken from reference TRBV9 and TRBJ1-1, is DSGVTQTPKHLITATGQRVTLRCSPRSGDLSVYWYQQSLDQGLQFLIQYYNGEERAKGNILERFSAQQFPDLHSELNLSSLELGDSALYFCASSVESGQGSLRTEAFFGQGTRLTVV.

In nucleotides, the CDR3 is TGCGCCAGCAGCTTGACGCGGGGTAGTGGCTACACCTTC. It yields the protein CASSLTRGSGYTF. The gene calls are TRBV5-1 and TRBJ1-2; D is undetermined. CDR1 is SGHRS and CDR2 is YFSETQ in the germline V gene. V lost 1 base, J lost 7 bases, and 11 bases lay in between. CDR3 length: 13 residues.

The chain links TRBV18 to TRBJ1-1; D ambiguous. The CDR3 contains 14 residues. CDR1 KGHSH and CDR2 LQKENI come from the germline V gene. V dropped 6 bases and J dropped 0 bases, with 11 bases sitting between them. The CDR3 DNA is TGTGCCAGCTCCGACCTAGGTGTGAACACTGAAGCTTTCTTT. Translation: CASSDLGVNTEAFF.

This chain connects TRBV6-5 to TRBJ1-4; D remains ambiguous. This CDR3 has 16 amino acids. V lost 0 bases, J lost 3 bases, and 11 bases lay in between. Germline V gene lookup returns CDR1 MNHEY and CDR2 SVGAGI. CDR3 nucleotides: TGTGCCAGCAGTTACTCGAGTGGGAGTGCTAATGAAAAACTGTTTTTT. This codes for CASSYSSGSANEKLFF.

CDR3 in DNA: TGTGCCAGCAGCCGAGGAGGTGTGGAGACCCAGTACTTC. Protein sequence: CASSRGGVETQYF. The J gene is TRBJ2-5, the V gene TRBV5-6; possible D gene TRBD2, 5 bases. The ends were cut back, 4 bases at V and 5 bases at J, with 12 bases in the middle. CDR3 length equals 13 residues. CDR1 is SGHDT and CDR2 is YYEEEE in the germline V gene. Looking up the rest from reference TRBV5-6 and TRBJ2-5 gives the full variable domain: DAGVTQSPTHLIKTRGQQVTLRCSPKSGHDTVSWYQQALGQGPQFIFQYYEEEERQRGNFPDRFSGHQFPNYSSELNVNALLLGDSALYLCASSRGGVETQYFGPGTRLLVL.

The chain has TRBV27 and TRBJ1-1, with D uncertain. Germline values: CDR1 MNHEY, CDR2 SMNVEV (reference sequence). The CDR3 sequence is 14 residues long. Deletions cut 0 bases from V and 1 base from J, with 6 bases between. The CDR3 reads CASSLSRRNTEAFF. The CDR3 nucleotides read TGTGCCAGCAGTTTATCGCGGAGGAACACTGAAGCTTTCTTT.

The gene calls are TRBV11-2 and TRBJ2-5, with TRBD1 matching over 8 bases. This CDR3 is built from 16 residues. J lost 3 bases, V lost 0 bases, and 6 bases had no gene match. Germline lookup yields CDR1 SGHAT and CDR2 FQNNGV. DNA of the CDR3: TGTGCCAGCAGCTTAGAGGACAGGGTCCCCGAAGAGACCCAGTACTTC. It encodes CASSLEDRVPEETQYF.

CDR3 loop: CASSLATPGEGYEQYF. For the CDR3, the DNA is TGTGCCAGCAGCTTAGCGACTCCAGGGGAGGGCTACGAGCAGTACTTC. The chain uses TRBV7-9 and TRBJ2-7; TRBD2 is a possible D gene (7 bases). The CDR3 is 16 amino acids. With 0 bases removed from V and 3 bases from J, the gap between germline ends came to 15 bases. The germline V gene has CDR1 SEHNR and CDR2 FQNEAQ (reference sequence).

The chain combines TRBV28 with TRBJ1-5; 8 positions agree with TRBD1. Trimming took 4 bases from V and 1 from J; bases not matched to a gene: 21. Germline V gives CDR1 MDHEN, CDR2 SYDVKM. This CDR3 region has 21 residues. CDR3 sequence reads: CASSSLGYTGGGEESNQPQHF. The CDR3 coding sequence is TGTGCCAGCAGTTCCCTAGGATACACAGGGGGAGGGGAGGAGAGCAATCAGCCCCAGCATTTT.

The rearrangement links TRBV28 to TRBJ2-7; a weak D match, TRBD1 (6 bases). V lost 4 bases and J lost 3, with 19 bases in between. CDR1 MDHEN and CDR2 SYDVKM come from the germline V gene. The CDR3 loop spans 16 amino acids. In DNA, the CDR3 is TGTGCCAGCAGTTCCTTCGCAGGGGAGATTGGCTACGAGCAGTACTTC. Protein product: CASSSFAGEIGYEQYF.

The chain links TRBV4-1 to TRBJ2-7, with a tentative D call TRBD2 (6 bases). V was shortened by 0 bases and J by 4 bases, with 16 bases between the two germline ends. CDR3 length equals 16 residues. Germline lookup yields CDR1 MGHRA and CDR2 YSYEKL. Here the CDR3 reads CASSQDNGGNGYEQYF. DNA of the CDR3: TGCGCCAGCAGCCAAGATAACGGCGGGAACGGTTACGAGCAGTACTTC.

The chain links TRBV4-1 to TRBJ2-3; TRBD2 matches at 9 bases. V lost 2 bases, J lost 7 bases, and 13 bases stayed unmatched. CDR1 and CDR2 from the germline V gene are MGHRA and YSYEKL. The CDR3 is 17 residues long. The CDR3 DNA sequence: TGCGCCAGCAGCCAATGGGTCAAGGCGGGGGGGCAGAATACGCAGTATTTT. This encodes CASSQWVKAGGQNTQYF.

The J gene is TRBJ2-7, the V gene TRBV6-1, with D maybe TRBD1 (5 bases). Deletions cut 1 base from V and 3 bases from J, with 13 bases between. Germline-derived CDR1 and CDR2 are MNHNS and SASEGT. This CDR3 is built from 15 residues. The CDR3 coding sequence is TGTGCCAGCAGTGAAGTGGGGCTGCCCCACTACGAGCAGTACTTC. It codes for CASSEVGLPHYEQYF.

The chain couples TRBV2 to TRBJ2-7; D is unclear. V was pared by 8 bases and J by 0 bases, with 14 bases between. The CDR3 is 14 amino acids. Germline CDR1 reads SNHLY; CDR2 reads FYNNEI. The CDR3 reads CASYSYVSSYEQYF. The CDR3 nucleotides read TGTGCCAGCTACTCCTATGTAAGCTCCTACGAGCAGTACTTC.

V usage is TRBV19 and J usage is TRBJ2-3; unclear D gene. The CDR3 is 14 residues long. The germline V and J ends were trimmed by 3 bases and 0 bases, with 7 bases remaining between them. Germline CDR1 and CDR2: LNHDA and SQIVND (reference sequence). The CDR3 DNA is TGTGCCAGTAGTATGACTCATAGCACAGATACGCAGTATTTT. Its protein is CASSMTHSTDTQYF.

This chain links TRBV29-1 with TRBJ1-2, with TRBD1 as a possible D gene (5 bases). The V gene's germline CDR1 is SQVTM and CDR2 ANQGSEA. Trimming shortened V by 0 bases and J by 6 bases, and 8 bases separated the two germline ends. This CDR3 has 12 amino acids. CDR3 residues: CSVEEDKNGYTF. CDR3 coding DNA: TGCAGCGTTGAAGAGGACAAGAATGGCTACACCTTC.

V is TRBV6-5 and J is TRBJ1-5, with D hard to call. V was cut by 6 bases and J by 1 base, with 13 bases left in between. The CDR3 loop spans 15 amino acids. In germline, CDR1 is MNHEY, CDR2 SVGAGI. CDR3 sequence (DNA): TGTGCCAGCAGCTTACACGCGGGAAGCAATCAGCCCCAGCATTTT. This translates into CASSLHAGSNQPQHF.

The V gene is TRBV7-6, the J gene TRBJ2-7, with 10 bases that match TRBD2. V lost 3 bases to trimming and J lost 0 bases; unmatched junction nucleotides: 8. CDR3 length: 17 residues. Germline V CDR1 and CDR2: SGHVS, FNYEAQ. CDR3 amino acids: CASSLGLAGELSYEQYF. The CDR3, as DNA: TGTGCCAGCAGCTTGGGTCTAGCGGGAGAGCTCTCCTACGAGCAGTACTTC.

The V call is TRBV4-1, the J call TRBJ2-7, with D unresolved. Germline V gives CDR1 MGHRA, CDR2 YSYEKL. Trimming pared 0 bases from V and 2 bases from J, leaving 8 bases between. This CDR3 comprises 14 residues. For the CDR3, the DNA is TGCGCCAGCAGCCAAGAGAACAACGCCTACGAGCAGTACTTC. This codes for CASSQENNAYEQYF.

J is TRBJ1-5 and V is TRBV19; possibly TRBD1 for D (5 bases). With 7 bases removed from V and 6 bases from J, the gap between germline ends came to 16 bases. The CDR3 is made up of 14 amino acids. Germline CDR1 and CDR2: LNHDA and SQIVND (reference sequence). Written as DNA, the CDR3 is TGTGCCAGTAACTCTCAGGGATATATTCAGCCCCAGCATTTT. Translated, it gives CASNSQGYIQPQHF.

The chain recombines TRBV21-1 with TRBJ2-1; the table names TRBD2, a call not compared with the DNA. TRBV21-1 is a pseudogene locus. The CDR3 is 17 amino acids. The CDR3 loop reads CASSTPWTAGACNEQFF. CDR3 in DNA: TGTGCCAGCAGTACACCATGGACAGCGGGAGCGTGTAATGAGCAGTTCTTC.

The chain carries TRBV9 and TRBJ1-2, with 7 bases lining up with TRBD1. This CDR3 region has 13 residues. The J segment lost 10 bases and the V segment lost 2 bases, leaving 8 bases of the junction unmatched. Germline values: CDR1 SGDLS, CDR2 YYNGEE. As DNA, the CDR3 is TGTGCCAGCAGCGTTGGCTCCGGGACAGACTACACCTTC. It is translated as CASSVGSGTDYTF.

This rearrangement joins TRBV28 to TRBJ2-1; D may be TRBD2 (5 bases). The germline V gene has CDR1 MDHEN and CDR2 SYDVKM. V lost 2 bases, J lost 3 bases, and 14 bases lay in between. The CDR3 extends over 16 amino acids. The CDR3 coding sequence is TGTGCCAGCAGTTTAGCCCCGCCTGGAGGCTACAATGAGCAGTTCTTC. Residues: CASSLAPPGGYNEQFF.

The V call is TRBV7-9, the J call TRBJ1-1, with 7 bases that match TRBD1. Germline CDR1 reads SEHNR; CDR2 reads FQNEAQ (reference sequence). The CDR3 spans 13 residues. With V trimmed by 5 bases and J by 8 bases, 8 bases remained unmatched. CDR3 DNA sequence: TGTGCCAGCAGCGATACTAGACAGGGAGAAGCTTTCTTT. Translation gives CASSDTRQGEAFF.

The V gene is TRBV30, the J gene TRBJ2-2; weak D call: TRBD2 (6 bases). In germline, CDR1 is GTSNPN, CDR2 SVGIG (reference sequence). This CDR3 is built from 14 residues. V lost 1 base to trimming and J lost 6 bases, with 12 bases between them. The CDR3 is CAWSGGGRAGELFF. The CDR3 DNA reads as TGTGCCTGGAGTGGGGGAGGTAGAGCCGGGGAGCTGTTTTTT.

The rearrangement uses TRBV5-6 and TRBJ2-5, with a weak D call TRBD1 (5 bases). V shed 1 base and J shed 3 bases, with 10 bases lying between them. The CDR3 covers 14 residues. Germline loops: CDR1 SGHDT, CDR2 YYEEEE. The CDR3 DNA reads as TGTGCCAGCAGCTTGTTGACAGCGAAAGAGACCCAGTACTTC. It codes for CASSLLTAKETQYF.

The chain carries TRBV15 and TRBJ2-1, with a weak D call TRBD1 (6 bases). CDR1 and CDR2 from the germline V gene are LNHNV and YYDKDF (reference sequence). The ends were cut back, 8 bases at V and 3 bases at J, with 11 bases in the middle. The CDR3 sequence is 13 residues long. CDR3 loop: CATLGQLYNEQFF. CDR3 DNA: TGTGCCACCCTCGGACAGCTCTACAATGAGCAGTTCTTC.

The CDR3, as DNA: TGTGCCAGCAGCGTAGGTGGTGACAGTGCCTCCTACGAGCAGTACTTC. Translation gives CASSVGGDSASYEQYF. The V gene is TRBV9, the J gene TRBJ2-7; TRBD1 might be the D (5 bases). V lost 0 bases and J lost 0, with 13 bases in between. Germline CDR1 SGDLS, CDR2 YYNGEE. The CDR3 has 16 residues.

The chain couples TRBV14 to TRBJ1-1; tentatively, D is TRBD1 (6 bases). The length of the CDR3 is 15 residues. In germline, CDR1 is SGHDN, CDR2 FVKESK. With 0 bases removed from V and 4 bases from J, the gap between germline ends came to 12 bases. This CDR3 is CASSQEGRGRTEAFF. The CDR3 coding sequence is TGTGCCAGCAGCCAAGAGGGCAGGGGCCGCACTGAAGCTTTCTTT. The full variable domain, rest sourced from reference TRBV14 and TRBJ1-1, is EAGVTQFPSHSVIEKGQTVTLRCDPISGHDNLYWYRRVMGKEIKFLLHFVKESKQDESGMPNNRFLAERTGGTYSTLKVQPAELEDSGVYFCASSQEGRGRTEAFFGQGTRLTVV.

This clone was detected a few times. V gene TRBV2 combines with J gene TRBJ1-5; D not resolved. Germline assignment: CDR1 SNHLY and CDR2 FYNNEI. The CDR3 has 14 residues. Trimming left V 8 bases short and J 2 bases short, with 13 bases between. This CDR3 reads CASDRESGNQPQHF. Written as DNA, the CDR3 is TGTGCCAGCGATAGGGAGTCGGGCAATCAGCCCCAGCATTTT.